Listed here is a single T cell receptor (beta chain). Its antigen is undetermined. V was shortened by 0 bases and J by 8 bases, with 11 bases between the two germline ends. Looked up from germline, CDR1 is SGHNT and CDR2 is YYREEE (reference sequence). There are 13 residues in the CDR3. These data come from a study of T cell responses to AZD1222 COVID-19 vaccine. TCRdb's copy holds only in-frame clones and misses some; the assay was immunoSEQ multiplex PCR. This sample yields around 120,000 clones, of which 75% to 90% are seen a single time; more than 3% belongs to the top ten. Points from the study as a whole: Unmutated variant regions reportedly attract nearly half of all spike-specific TCRs. Only five to seven individuals given AZD1222 were seropositive at baseline. CD4 TCRs associated with vaccination spanned spike, dominating at 160-218 and 743-854. Donors were largely white British and mainly female; clonal diversity was possibly underestimated.

The TCR originated in an adult in good health. This material consisted of peripheral blood, taken on day 0 of MenACWY control vaccination. The V call is TRBV5-4, the J call TRBJ1-1; D not resolved. Here the CDR3 reads CASSLGPLGEAFF. The CDR3 bases are TGTGCCAGCAGCTTGGGCCCTTTAGGAGAAGCTTTCTTT.